The 30 T cell receptor beta chains below come from one sample, sequenced in a study of cytomegalovirus exposure and HLA in healthy donors. The PCR had 60 Vbeta and 13 Jbeta primers. Profiled with immunoSEQ multiplex PCR; TCRdb holds only in-frame clones, not every one. The profile shows roughly 190,000 clones, approximately 70% of them singletons. Source material: PBMCs. Source of these receptors: a woman aged 25 to 39 in good health and CMV-seronegative.

In its sample, this clone was seen a few times. V gene TRBV19 combines with J gene TRBJ2-7, with a weak D call TRBD2 (5 bases). The germline V and J ends were trimmed by 1 base and 2 bases, with 15 bases remaining between them. The germline V gene encodes CDR1 LNHDA and CDR2 SQIVND (reference sequence). The CDR3 is 16 residues long. The CDR3 loop is CASSIGVDLGAYEQYF. In DNA, the CDR3 is TGTGCCAGTAGTATAGGGGTTGACCTGGGAGCCTACGAGCAGTACTTC.

The CDR3 DNA sequence: TGTGCCAGCAGCGCCGGACTGGATGAGCAGTTCTTC. Its translation is CASSAGLDEQFF. This chain links TRBV9 with TRBJ2-1; perhaps TRBD2 as D (5 bases). Germline values: CDR1 SGDLS, CDR2 YYNGEE. This CDR3 comprises 12 residues. With 3 bases removed from V and 8 bases from J, the gap between germline ends came to 9 bases.

As to this clone: Its ends do not fully match the called genes, so a read error is possible. This chain joins TRBV7-9 and TRBJ1-4; tentative D call: TRBD1 (5 bases). Looked up from germline, CDR1 is SEHNR and CDR2 is FQNEAQ (reference sequence). The CDR3 contains 16 residues. CDR3 bases: TGTTCCAGCAGCTCTCCCGTCGGGCAGTCAGGGGAAAAACTGTTTTTT. Its protein product is CSSSSPVGQSGEKLFF.

This chain joins TRBV5-6 and TRBJ2-7; 8 nucleotides line up with TRBD2. The CDR3 loop spans 15 amino acids. Germline-derived CDR1 and CDR2 are SGHDT and YYEEEE. Losses at the gene ends were 3 bases for V and 2 bases for J; bases not matched to a gene: 7. In DNA, the CDR3 is TGTGCCAGCAGCTCCCTTAGCGGGGCCCCCTACGAGCAGTACTTC. Translating gives CASSSLSGAPYEQYF.

This rearrangement joins TRBV7-8 to TRBJ2-1; a possible D gene is TRBD2 (6 bases). The CDR3 runs to 14 residues. CDR1 is SGHVS, CDR2 FQNEAQ, per germline. Deletions cut 6 bases from V and 1 base from J, with 10 bases between. This CDR3 is CASRVGGSYNEQFF. DNA for the CDR3: TGTGCCAGCAGGGTTGGAGGGTCCTACAATGAGCAGTTCTTC. The full variable domain, its missing parts supplied by reference TRBV7-8 and TRBJ2-1, is GAGVSQSPRYKVAKRGQDVALRCDPISGHVSLFWYQQALGQGPEFLTYFQNEAQLDKSGLPSDRFFAERPEGSVSTLKIQRTQQEDSAVYLCASRVGGSYNEQFFGPGTRLTVL.

A remark on this clone: Different DNA sequences within this sample yield the same CDR3. V usage is TRBV5-4 and J usage is TRBJ2-7, with TRBD2 matching over 7 bases. This CDR3 contains 17 residues. Germline CDR1 SGHNT, CDR2 YYREEE (reference sequence). Trimming cost V 4 bases and J 2 bases; bases outside gene matches: 15. CDR3 DNA sequence: TGTGCCAGCAGCCCCAATCCTACGCGGGAGTTTCCCTACGAGCAGTACTTC. Its protein product is CASSPNPTREFPYEQYF. Full variable domain (missing parts from reference TRBV5-4 and TRBJ2-7): ETGVTQSPTHLIKTRGQQVTLRCSSQSGHNTVSWYQQALGQGPQFIFQYYREEENGRGNFPPRFSGLQFPNYSSELNVNALELDDSALYLCASSPNPTREFPYEQYFGPGTRLTVT.

The gene calls are TRBV9 and TRBJ2-3; 8 bases match TRBD2. After removal of 3 bases from V and 4 bases from J, the junction contained 19 bases not matched to a gene. CDR3 length: 19 amino acids. Germline loops: CDR1 SGDLS, CDR2 YYNGEE. CDR3 in DNA: TGTGCCAGCAGCGGACATTGGGACTTTCAGCGGGAGTACGCAGATACGCAGTATTTT. This sequence encodes CASSGHWDFQREYADTQYF.

This chain joins TRBV7-6 and TRBJ2-1; TRBD2 matches 9 bases. With 1 base clipped from V and 4 bases from J, the junction kept 5 bases outside the gene matches. The germline CDR1 and CDR2 sequences are SGHVS and FNYEAQ. This CDR3 spans 16 amino acids. The CDR3 loop is CASSLVPAGGYNEQFF. Here the CDR3 DNA reads TGTGCCAGCAGCTTAGTTCCAGCGGGGGGTTACAATGAGCAGTTCTTC. Supplemented by reference TRBV7-6 and TRBJ2-1, the full variable domain reads GAGVSQSPRYKVTKRGQDVALRCDPISGHVSLYWYRQALGQGPEFLTYFNYEAQQDKSGLPNDRFSAERPEGSISTLTIQRTEQRDSAMYRCASSLVPAGGYNEQFFGPGTRLTVL.

The rearrangement uses TRBV7-6 and TRBJ2-1, with a tentative D call TRBD1 (7 bases). Germline-derived CDR1 and CDR2 are SGHVS and FNYEAQ. This CDR3 is built from 15 residues. V gave up 5 bases and J gave up 7 bases, with 18 bases separating them. The CDR3, as DNA: TGTGCCAGCAGCGCTCAGGGGGGTCCCCGAAATGAGCAGTTCTTC. Residues: CASSAQGGPRNEQFF.

This clone was detected only once. The genes are TRBV7-9 and TRBJ1-3; D is uncertain. CDR3 length: 14 amino acids. The germline V gene has CDR1 SEHNR and CDR2 FQNEAQ (reference sequence). With 10 bases removed from V and 4 bases from J, the gap between germline ends came to 17 bases. The DNA of the CDR3 is TGTGCCACCACAGACCCGTGGGCGGGAAACACCATATATTTT. Protein: CATTDPWAGNTIYF.

The chain employs TRBV19 and TRBJ2-1; 10 nucleotides line up with TRBD2. The length of the CDR3 is 18 residues. The germline V gene has CDR1 LNHDA and CDR2 SQIVND (reference sequence). V gave up 3 bases and J gave up 1 base; unmatched junction bases: 9. The CDR3: CASSIGLAGARSYNEQFF. The CDR3 DNA follows: TGTGCCAGTAGTATTGGTCTAGCGGGAGCGAGGTCCTACAATGAGCAGTTCTTC.

The rearrangement joins TRBV5-1 to TRBJ2-7; possibly TRBD1 for D (5 bases). The germline V gene encodes CDR1 SGHRS and CDR2 YFSETQ. The CDR3 is made up of 17 amino acids. V gave up 0 bases and J gave up 9 bases, with 25 bases separating them. CDR3 sequence reads: CASSLAANFDRPTAQYF. The CDR3 DNA sequence: TGCGCCAGCAGCTTGGCCGCGAATTTTGACAGACCTACGGCGCAGTACTTC. The full variable domain, completed using reference TRBV5-1 and TRBJ2-7, is KAGVTQTPRYLIKTRGQQVTLSCSPISGHRSVSWYQQTPGQGLQFLFEYFSETQRNKGNFPGRFSGRQFSNSRSEMNVSTLELGDSALYLCASSLAANFDRPTAQYFGPGTRLTVT.

This sequence joins TRBV5-6 and TRBJ1-1; no clear D. This CDR3 comprises 15 residues. V was clipped by 0 bases and J by 0 bases, with 9 bases between them. Germline lookup yields CDR1 SGHDT and CDR2 YYEEEE. DNA of the CDR3: TGTGCCAGCAGCTTGGCGGGAGGAATGAACACTGAAGCTTTCTTT. Amino acid sequence: CASSLAGGMNTEAFF.

The sample holds one count of this clone. CDR3 coding DNA: TGTGCCAGCTCACCAAAGGATAGACTAGCGGGGGGCCCGACCAGGCAGTTCTTC. Amino acids: CASSPKDRLAGGPTRQFF. V and J are TRBV18 and TRBJ2-1; 13 bases are shared with TRBD2. The CDR3 contains 18 residues. With V trimmed by 2 bases and J by 12 bases, 16 bases remained unmatched. Per the germline V gene, CDR1 is KGHSH and CDR2 is LQKENI. The whole variable domain, remainder taken from reference TRBV18 and TRBJ2-1, is NAGVMQNPRHLVRRRGQEARLRCSPMKGHSHVYWYRQLPEEGLKFMVYLQKENIIDESGMPKERFSAEFPKEGPSILRIQQVVRGDSAAYFCASSPKDRLAGGPTRQFFGPGTRLTVL.

The chain recombines TRBV2 with TRBJ2-3, with 9 bases lining up with TRBD1. This CDR3 contains 15 residues. V shed 8 bases, J shed 5 bases, and the junction held 11 bases outside the gene matches. CDR1 SNHLY and CDR2 FYNNEI come from the germline V gene. The CDR3 region has the DNA TGTGCCAGCCAGGGACAGGGCCTCCCCGGAGATACGCAGTATTTT. Amino acids: CASQGQGLPGDTQYF.

The V gene is TRBV21-1, the J gene TRBJ2-3; the D segment call TRBD1 is taken from the table without a DNA check. TRBV21-1 is described as a pseudogene. The CDR3 is 14 amino acids. The CDR3 reads CASKDRGVTDTQYF. In DNA form, the CDR3 reads TGTGCCAGCAAAGACAGGGGAGTAACAGATACGCAGTATTTT.

The chain links TRBV7-3 to TRBJ1-3, with 8 bases lining up with TRBD1. J gave up 3 bases and V 4 bases, and 5 bases lay outside the gene matches. The CDR3 has 15 residues. CDR1 SGHTA and CDR2 FQGTGA come from the germline V gene. Here the CDR3 DNA reads TGTGCCAGCAGCTCGACAGGGACAGGTGGAAACACCATATATTTT. This sequence encodes CASSSTGTGGNTIYF.

This clone was seen a few times. This chain uses TRBV29-1 with TRBJ2-7, with a weak D call TRBD2 (6 bases). CDR1 and CDR2 from the germline V gene are SQVTM and ANQGSEA. The CDR3 consists of 12 residues. The V end lost 7 bases, the J end lost 7 bases, and 17 bases lay between the germline ends. The CDR3 DNA reads TGCAGCGGTACGGGACTCCGCGGGGAGCAGTACTTC. Its protein product is CSGTGLRGEQYF.

The chain employs TRBV13 and TRBJ2-1; 9 positions match TRBD1. V lost 3 bases, J lost 6 bases, and 6 bases stayed unmatched. Germline V gene lookup returns CDR1 PRHDT and CDR2 FYEKMQ (reference sequence). The CDR3 runs to 15 residues. CDR3 residues: CASSFERQGVNEQFF. CDR3 DNA sequence: TGTGCCAGCAGCTTTGAGAGACAGGGGGTCAATGAGCAGTTCTTC. The variable domain in full, with the rest retrieved from reference TRBV13 and TRBJ2-1, is AAGVIQSPRHLIKEKRETATLKCYPIPRHDTVYWYQQGPGQDPQFLISFYEKMQSDKGSIPDRFSAQQFSDYHSELNMSSLELGDSALYFCASSFERQGVNEQFFGPGTRLTVL.

The genes are TRBV27 and TRBJ2-7; TRBD1 might be the D (5 bases). This CDR3 is 14 amino acids long. The V gene's germline CDR1 is MNHEY and CDR2 SMNVEV (reference sequence). V was trimmed by 5 bases and J by 1 base, leaving 12 bases between them. This chain's CDR3 is CASSVGAGSYEQYF. CDR3 nucleotide sequence: TGTGCCAGCAGTGTTGGGGCAGGGTCCTACGAGCAGTACTTC.

The chain recombines TRBV11-2 with TRBJ1-4; no firm D call. The germline gives CDR1 SGHAT, CDR2 FQNNGV. The CDR3 is made up of 14 amino acids. Trimming left V 8 bases short and J 8 bases short, with 18 bases between. The CDR3 here is CASLSPNRPEKLFF. CDR3 nucleotides: TGTGCCAGCCTCAGCCCAAACAGACCGGAAAAACTGTTTTTT.

The V gene is TRBV4-3, the J gene TRBJ2-1, with 9 bases that match TRBD2. CDR1 is LGHNA and CDR2 is YSLEER in the germline V gene. This CDR3 spans 17 amino acids. The V gene end was trimmed by 3 bases and the J gene end by 0 bases; junction bases not matched to a gene: 6. DNA of the CDR3: TGCGCCAGCAGCCAGGAGGTTAGCGGGAGCTCCTACAATGAGCAGTTCTTC. Translation gives CASSQEVSGSSYNEQFF.

The rearrangement uses TRBV6-6 and TRBJ1-4, with D unresolved. This CDR3 region has 16 residues. V lost 6 bases and J 5 bases, leaving 19 bases between the germline ends. Per the germline V gene, CDR1 is MNHNY and CDR2 is SVGAGI (reference sequence). CDR3 protein: CASSTDIDNGNEKLFF. The CDR3 DNA reads as TGTGCCAGCAGCACCGACATCGACAACGGAAATGAAAAACTGTTTTTT.

As for this clone: Sequence at one end of the junction differs from germline and may be a read error. CDR3 bases: TGTGCCACCAGCAGAGATCTAGCGGACAGACCTACATTGCTCTTC. It codes for CATSRDLADRPTLLF. V is TRBV15 and J is TRBJ2-1, with D possibly being TRBD2 (7 bases). Germline V gene lookup returns CDR1 LNHNV and CDR2 YYDKDF (reference sequence). This CDR3 is 15 amino acids long.

The gene calls are TRBV7-9 and TRBJ1-1; D is unresolved. Germline V gene sequence: CDR1 SEHNR, CDR2 FQNEAQ (reference sequence). The length of the CDR3 is 12 residues. Trimming removed 1 base from V and 7 bases from J, with 7 bases in between. DNA for the CDR3: TGTGCCAGCAGCTTAGGAGATAATGAAGCTTTCTTT. Residues: CASSLGDNEAFF.

The rearrangement uses TRBV5-1 and TRBJ2-3; 12 nucleotides agree with TRBD1. J gave up 6 bases and V 4 bases, and 9 bases lay outside the gene matches. Germline V gene sequence: CDR1 SGHRS, CDR2 YFSETQ. CDR3 length: 16 residues. The CDR3 is CASSRTGTGGYDTQYF. The CDR3 DNA is TGCGCCAGCAGCCGGACCGGGACAGGGGGCTACGATACGCAGTATTTT.

This rearrangement joins TRBV6-4 to TRBJ2-1; no definite D call. V lost 4 bases and J lost 6, with 10 bases in between. The CDR3 is made up of 13 amino acids. CDR1 and CDR2 from the germline V gene are MRHNA and SNTAGT. Here the CDR3 reads CASSALSGNEQFF. CDR3 DNA: TGTGCCAGCAGTGCCCTCTCCGGCAATGAGCAGTTCTTC.

The table lists this clone with a few counts. This rearrangement joins TRBV27 to TRBJ1-1; D uncertain. CDR1 and CDR2 (germline): MNHEY, SMNVEV (reference sequence). The CDR3 loop spans 15 amino acids. V gave up 5 bases and J gave up 4 bases, with 17 bases separating them. In DNA, the CDR3 is TGTGCCAGCAGTACGAGCCCCCACGTTGGCACTGAAGCTTTCTTT. Protein: CASSTSPHVGTEAFF.

This clone was detected only a few times. The chain combines TRBV19 with TRBJ2-7; 7 bases are a match to TRBD2. There are 14 residues in the CDR3. Germline loops: CDR1 LNHDA, CDR2 SQIVND (reference sequence). V dropped 5 bases and J dropped 2; count of bases not matched to a gene: 6. CDR3 bases: TGTGCCAGTAGTTGGGCTAGCGGCACCTACGAGCAGTACTTC. It is translated as CASSWASGTYEQYF.

This chain connects TRBV7-2 to TRBJ1-1, with no clear D. CDR1 SGHTA and CDR2 FQGNSA come from the germline V gene. This CDR3 has 13 amino acids. Trimming removed 5 bases at V and 2 bases at J, with 9 bases between. CDR3 DNA sequence: TGTGCCAGCAGCGAGGAACCCAACACTGAAGCTTTCTTT. Amino acids: CASSEEPNTEAFF.